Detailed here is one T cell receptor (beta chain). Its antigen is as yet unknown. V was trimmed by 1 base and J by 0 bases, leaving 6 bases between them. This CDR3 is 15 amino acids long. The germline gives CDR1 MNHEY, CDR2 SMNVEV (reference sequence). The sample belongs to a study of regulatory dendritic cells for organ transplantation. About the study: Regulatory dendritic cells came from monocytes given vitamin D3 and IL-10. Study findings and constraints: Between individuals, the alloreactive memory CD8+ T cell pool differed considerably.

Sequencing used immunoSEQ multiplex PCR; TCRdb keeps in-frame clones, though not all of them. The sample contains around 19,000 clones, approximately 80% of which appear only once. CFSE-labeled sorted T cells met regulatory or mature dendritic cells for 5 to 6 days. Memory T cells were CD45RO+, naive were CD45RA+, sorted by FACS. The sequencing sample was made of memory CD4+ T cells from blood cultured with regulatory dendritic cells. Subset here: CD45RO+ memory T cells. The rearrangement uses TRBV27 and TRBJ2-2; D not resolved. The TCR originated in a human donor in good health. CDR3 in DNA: TGTGCCAGCAGTTTATTGACTGCGAACACCGGGGAGCTGTTTTTT. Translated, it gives CASSLLTANTGELFF.